A selection of T cell receptor beta chains follows, all from one sample in a study of CD8 T cells in Susac syndrome. MiXCR, run by TCRdb on the immunoSEQ multiplex PCR reads, gives a single entry per CDR3 protein. This sample has roughly 180,000 distinct CDR3 sequences, with about 95% found just once. The specimen sequenced was CD4+ T cells from PBMCs. The receptors shown here come from a human donor in good health. Both conserved end residues are part of each CDR3. A D gene is named only where the DNA matches it firmly. The size entry is marked missing in some rows and otherwise reads once, few, many or a size class.

CDR3 DNA: TGTGCCAGCAGTTTGCGGGAGCCAGAGACCCAGTACTTC
CDR3 protein: CASSLREPETQYF
V gene: TRBV28
D gene: TRBD2
clone size: -
J gene: TRBJ2-5

CDR3 DNA: TGTGCCAGCAGTACCGGGACAGGGGCCCCCATTCAGTACTTC
CDR3 protein: CASSTGTGAPIQYF
V gene: TRBV6-5
D gene: TRBD1
clone size: -
J gene: TRBJ2-4

CDR3 DNA: TGTGCCAGCTCGCTGGGACAGGGCCCTGGAAACACCATATATTTT
CDR3 protein: CASSLGQGPGNTIYF
V gene: TRBV18
D gene: TRBD1
clone size: -
J gene: TRBJ1-3

CDR3 DNA: TGTGCCACCAGCCCTCGACAGGGAAGTGGTACTGAAGCTTTCTTT
CDR3 protein: CATSPRQGSGTEAFF
V gene: TRBV15
D gene: TRBD1
clone size: few
J gene: TRBJ1-1

CDR3 DNA: TGCGCCAGCAGCCAACGACTAGCGGAGAGGGGTGAGCAGTTCTTC
CDR3 protein: CASSQRLAERGEQFF
V gene: TRBV4-1
D gene: TRBD2
clone size: -
J gene: TRBJ2-1

CDR3 DNA: TGTGCCAGCAGTCCTTTGGACGACAATGAGCAGTTCTTC
CDR3 protein: CASSPLDDNEQFF
V gene: TRBV12-3/TRBV12-4
D gene: -
clone size: -
J gene: TRBJ2-1

CDR3 DNA: TGTGCCAGCAGTCCGGCCGGGGCCCTTTTGGGCTATGGCTACACCTTC
CDR3 protein: CASSPAGALLGYGYTF
V gene: TRBV27
D gene: -
clone size: -
J gene: TRBJ1-2

CDR3 DNA: TGTGCCAGCAGCCGACAATTCAGGGATAGTTCCTACAATGAGCAGTTCTTC
CDR3 protein: CASSRQFRDSSYNEQFF
V gene: TRBV7-2
D gene: -
clone size: -
J gene: TRBJ2-1

CDR3 DNA: TGTGCCAGCAGTTATTCCGGCACAGATACGCAGTATTTT
CDR3 protein: CASSYSGTDTQYF
V gene: TRBV27
D gene: -
clone size: -
J gene: TRBJ2-3

CDR3 DNA: TGTGCCAGCAGTTACTTAGAAGGCACCGGGGAGCTGTTTTTT
CDR3 protein: CASSYLEGTGELFF
V gene: TRBV6-2/TRBV6-3
D gene: -
clone size: -
J gene: TRBJ2-2

CDR3 DNA: TGTGCCAGCAGTGAAGCCCCGGGGGCTGGGTATGGCTACACCTTC
CDR3 protein: CASSEAPGAGYGYTF
V gene: TRBV2
D gene: -
clone size: -
J gene: TRBJ1-2

CDR3 DNA: TGTGCCAGCCTTCACTCTGGGGCCAACGTCCTGACTTTC
CDR3 protein: CASLHSGANVLTF
V gene: TRBV12-3/TRBV12-4
D gene: -
clone size: -
J gene: TRBJ2-6

CDR3 DNA: TGTGCCAGCAGTACCCGGGACAGGGGAACCTACAATGAGCAGTTCTTC
CDR3 protein: CASSTRDRGTYNEQFF
V gene: TRBV27
D gene: TRBD1
clone size: -
J gene: TRBJ2-1

CDR3 DNA: TGTGCCGGTACTAGTTCTTCCGGGGCCAACGTCCTGACTTTC
CDR3 protein: CAGTSSSGANVLTF
V gene: TRBV2
D gene: -
clone size: -
J gene: TRBJ2-6

CDR3 DNA: TGTGCCAGCAGTGCCGAAGTAGGGCAGTTCTTC
CDR3 protein: CASSAEVGQFF
V gene: TRBV28
D gene: -
clone size: -
J gene: TRBJ2-1

CDR3 DNA: TGTGCCAGCAGATCCAATTTGGGCTACGAGCAGTACTTC
CDR3 protein: CASRSNLGYEQYF
V gene: TRBV12-3/TRBV12-4
D gene: -
clone size: -
J gene: TRBJ2-7

CDR3 DNA: TGTGCCTGGAGTGTAGGTCTGGGGGGCTATGGCTACACCTTC
CDR3 protein: CAWSVGLGGYGYTF
V gene: TRBV30
D gene: -
clone size: -
J gene: TRBJ1-2

CDR3 DNA: TGTGCCAGCTGGGGAGGACAGGGGTCAAGTGAGCAGTTCTTC
CDR3 protein: CASWGGQGSSEQFF
V gene: TRBV2
D gene: TRBD1
clone size: -
J gene: TRBJ2-1

CDR3 DNA: TGTGCCAGCAGCCCGGGACACAGAAACACTGAAGCTTTCTTT
CDR3 protein: CASSPGHRNTEAFF
V gene: TRBV3-1
D gene: -
clone size: -
J gene: TRBJ1-1

CDR3 DNA: TGTGCCAGCAGTACGACTAGCGGGTGGAGGGAGCAGTTCTTC
CDR3 protein: CASSTTSGWREQFF
V gene: TRBV6-2/TRBV6-3
D gene: TRBD2
clone size: -
J gene: TRBJ2-1

CDR3 DNA: TGCAGCGGGTCGGCTAGCGGGAGAAGAGGCAATGAGCAGTTCTTC
CDR3 protein: CSGSASGRRGNEQFF
V gene: TRBV29-1
D gene: TRBD2
clone size: -
J gene: TRBJ2-1

CDR3 DNA: TGTGCCAGCAGCCAGAGGGTCGACAATGAGCAGTTCTTC
CDR3 protein: CASSQRVDNEQFF
V gene: TRBV9
D gene: -
clone size: -
J gene: TRBJ2-1

CDR3 DNA: TGCGCCAGCAGTTGGGAGGCTGGGGACGAGCAGTACTTC
CDR3 protein: CASSWEAGDEQYF
V gene: TRBV23-1
D gene: -
clone size: -
J gene: TRBJ2-7

CDR3 DNA: TGTGCCAGCTCTCAGACTAGCGGGAGCTTCTCCTACGAGCAGTACTTC
CDR3 protein: CASSQTSGSFSYEQYF
V gene: TRBV18
D gene: TRBD2
clone size: -
J gene: TRBJ2-7

CDR3 DNA: TGTGCCAGCAGCTCCGAGGGCGCAGATACGCAGTATTTT
CDR3 protein: CASSSEGADTQYF
V gene: TRBV11-2
D gene: -
clone size: -
J gene: TRBJ2-3

CDR3 DNA: TGTGCCAGCAGTGAGCCTGGCCGAGACGAGCAGTACTTC
CDR3 protein: CASSEPGRDEQYF
V gene: TRBV25-1
D gene: -
clone size: -
J gene: TRBJ2-7

CDR3 DNA: TGCAGCGTTGCGAACGGACCCTATGGCTACACCTTC
CDR3 protein: CSVANGPYGYTF
V gene: TRBV29-1
D gene: -
clone size: -
J gene: TRBJ1-2